The present T cell receptor beta chain was sequenced within a study of regulatory T cells in long-lasting Graves disease. Notes on the study in general: When disease was persistent, TRBV28, TRBJ1-2 and TRBJ2-5 were the favored segments.

The CDR3 spans 13 residues. Trimming pared 6 bases from V and 3 bases from J, leaving 15 bases between. Germline assignment: CDR1 GTSNPN and CDR2 SVGIG (reference sequence). The time point: persistent/refractory GD, antithyroid drugs over 5 years with positive TRAb. The TCR library was prepared using RNA isolated from PBMCs. Criteria from the American Thyroid Association guidelines were applied to diagnose Graves' disease. All patients originated from an endocrinology department located in Xi'an, China. A remark on this clonotype: The antigen is unknown.

HTBI primers from iRepertoire and Arm-PCR of CDR3 regions yielded the TCR beta libraries. MiXCR was run by TCRdb on the multiplex PCR reads, yielding one entry per CDR3 protein. The table lists about 470,000 distinct CDR3 sequences, 20% to 25% of them singletons. Sequencing was performed on peripheral blood mononuclear cells (PBMCs), taken when the disease was refractory, from a patient treated with antithyroid drugs. The chain recombines TRBV30 with TRBJ2-7, with D possibly being TRBD1 or TRBD2 (6 bases each). This TCR derives from a female donor with Graves disease. CDR3 in DNA: TGTGCCTGCTTCCCGGAGGGGGTCTACGAGCAGTACTTC. Amino acids: CACFPEGVYEQYF.